The sequence of this T cell receptor (beta chain) was determined in a study of cytomegalovirus exposure and HLA in healthy donors. The donors were members of the validation cohort, which comprised roughly 130 subjects and was separate from the first cohort of 730 or so subjects. Produced via immunoSEQ multiplex PCR; TCRdb's table is partial and in-frame only. The data show approximately 180,000 clones, about nine tenths seen once. For this clone: The antigen remains undetermined.

The CDR3 has 11 amino acids. The germline V gene encodes CDR1 SEHNR and CDR2 FQNEAQ (reference sequence). Deletions cut 4 bases from V and 3 bases from J, with 2 bases between. Regarding the study as a whole: While the bulk of TCR sequences proved rare, some public TCRs turned up in many donors. Researchers reported that a few CMV-associated chains were confirmed in vitro as CMV antigen-specific. The authors listed 150 to 200 TCR beta chains as cytomegalovirus-associated.

J is TRBJ2-3 and V is TRBV7-9; D is ambiguous. This receptor was taken from a man younger than 30 in good health and CMV-seropositive. Sequencing used PBMCs. The CDR3 is CASSSTDTQYF. As DNA, the CDR3 is TGTGCCAGCAGCTCGACAGATACGCAGTATTTT. The variable domain in full, with the rest retrieved from reference TRBV7-9 and TRBJ2-3, is DTGVSQNPRHKITKRGQNVTFRCDPISEHNRLYWYRQTLGQGPEFLTYFQNEAQLEKSRLLSDRFSAERPKGSFSTLEIQRTEQGDSAMYLCASSSTDTQYFGPGTRLTVL.